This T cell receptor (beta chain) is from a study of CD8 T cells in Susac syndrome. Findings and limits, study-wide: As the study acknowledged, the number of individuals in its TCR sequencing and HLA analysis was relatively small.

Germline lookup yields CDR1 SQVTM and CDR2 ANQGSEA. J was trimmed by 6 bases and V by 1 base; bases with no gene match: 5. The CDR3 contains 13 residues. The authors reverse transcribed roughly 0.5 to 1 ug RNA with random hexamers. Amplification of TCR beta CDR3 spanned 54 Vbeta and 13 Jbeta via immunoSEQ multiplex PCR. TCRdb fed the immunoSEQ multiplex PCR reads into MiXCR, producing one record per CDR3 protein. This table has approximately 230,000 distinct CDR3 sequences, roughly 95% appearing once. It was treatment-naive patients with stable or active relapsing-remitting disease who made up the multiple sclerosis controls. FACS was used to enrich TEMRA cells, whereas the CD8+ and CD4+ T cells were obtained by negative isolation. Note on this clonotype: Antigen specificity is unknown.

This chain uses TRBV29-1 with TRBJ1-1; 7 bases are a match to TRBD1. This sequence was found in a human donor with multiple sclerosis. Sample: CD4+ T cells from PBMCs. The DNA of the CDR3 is TGCAGCGTTGAAGCACCGACAGGGCCTGAAGCTTTCTTT. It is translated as CSVEAPTGPEAFF.